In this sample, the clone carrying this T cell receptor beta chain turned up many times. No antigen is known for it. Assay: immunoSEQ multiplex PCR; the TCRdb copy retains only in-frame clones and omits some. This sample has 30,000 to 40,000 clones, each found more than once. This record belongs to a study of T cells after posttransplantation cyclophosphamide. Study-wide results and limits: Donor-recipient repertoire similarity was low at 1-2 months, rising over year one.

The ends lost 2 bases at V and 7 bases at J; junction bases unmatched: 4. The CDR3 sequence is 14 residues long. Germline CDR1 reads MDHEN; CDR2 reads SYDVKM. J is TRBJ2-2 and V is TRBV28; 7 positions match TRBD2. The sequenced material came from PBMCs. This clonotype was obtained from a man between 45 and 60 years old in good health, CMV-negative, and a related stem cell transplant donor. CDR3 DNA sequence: TGTGCCAGCAGTTTACGGGGGGTTGGCGGGGAGCTGTTTTTT. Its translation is CASSLRGVGGELFF.